This T cell receptor (beta chain) comes out of a study of post-analysis software for immune sequencing data. Study-wide findings and caveats: About five TRBV segments were more frequent in patients than controls; TRBV5-6, TRBV5-1 and TRBV20-1 belonged to this group. Multiple sclerosis patients showed significantly lower normalized Chao1 diversity than controls did.

CDR3 length: 13 amino acids. The germline CDR1 and CDR2 sequences are SQVTM and ANQGSEA. Comments on this clonotype: Its antigen is unidentified.

The library was made from cDNA and included unique molecular identifiers. TCRdb ran MiXCR on the PCR reads and lists one entry per CDR3 protein. The data hold 430,000 or so distinct CDR3 sequences, with 30% to 40% observed a single time. Material for sequencing was blood. The receptor was derived from a girl aged 2-15 years with multiple sclerosis. V gene TRBV29-1 combines with J gene TRBJ2-1; 7 nucleotides agree with TRBD2. The CDR3, as DNA: TGCAGTGTAGTTGGTCTAGCGGACAATGAGCAGTTCTTC. Translation gives CSVVGLADNEQFF.